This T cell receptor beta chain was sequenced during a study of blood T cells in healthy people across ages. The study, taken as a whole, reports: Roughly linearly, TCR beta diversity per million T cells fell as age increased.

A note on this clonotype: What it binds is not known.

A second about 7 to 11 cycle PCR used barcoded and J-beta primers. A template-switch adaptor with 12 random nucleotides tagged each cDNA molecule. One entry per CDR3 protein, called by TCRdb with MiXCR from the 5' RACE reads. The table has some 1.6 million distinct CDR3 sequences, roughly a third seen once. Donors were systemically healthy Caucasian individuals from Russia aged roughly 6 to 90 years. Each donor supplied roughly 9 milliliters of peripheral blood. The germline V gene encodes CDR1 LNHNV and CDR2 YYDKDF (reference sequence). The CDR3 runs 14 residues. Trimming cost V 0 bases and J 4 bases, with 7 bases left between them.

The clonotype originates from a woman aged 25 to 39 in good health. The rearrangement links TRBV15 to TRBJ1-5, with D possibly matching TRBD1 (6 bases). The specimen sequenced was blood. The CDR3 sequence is CATSRDQGNQPQHF. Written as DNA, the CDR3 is TGTGCCACCAGCAGAGACCAGGGGAATCAGCCCCAGCATTTT.